What follows are 22 T cell receptor beta chains derived from one specimen sequenced in a study of shared clonotypes between healthy human individuals. Assay: immunoSEQ multiplex PCR; the TCRdb copy retains only in-frame clones and omits some. The sample shows about 1.5 million clones, 95% to 99% of them seen only once. The sequenced sample consisted of naive CD4+ T cells sorted from blood. Subset defined: CD45RA+ positively selected. The source is a man aged 25 to 40 in good health.

This sequence joins TRBV9 and TRBJ1-5; D gene uncertain. The CDR3 has 13 amino acids. CDR1 SGDLS and CDR2 YYNGEE come from the germline V gene. V lost 0 bases, J lost 6 bases, and 7 bases lay in between. The CDR3 region is CASSVGTSQPQHF. CDR3 nucleotide sequence: TGTGCCAGCAGCGTAGGTACCTCTCAGCCCCAGCATTTT.

The rearrangement uses TRBV7-9 and TRBJ1-2; 10 bases fit TRBD1. Germline V gene lookup returns CDR1 SEHNR and CDR2 FQNEAQ (reference sequence). CDR3 length: 17 amino acids. J lost 6 bases, V lost 1 base, and 11 bases had no gene match. The CDR3 loop is CASSLGGLVGTGDGYTF. CDR3 nucleotides: TGTGCCAGCAGCTTAGGCGGACTGGTGGGGACAGGGGATGGCTACACCTTC.

This rearrangement joins TRBV23-1 to TRBJ1-2; 9 nucleotides line up with TRBD1. TRBV23-1 is an ORF; its function is uncertain. CDR3 size: 14 residues. The trim removed 0 bases at V and 6 bases at J, leaving 2 bases unmatched. Here the CDR3 reads CASSQSRTGDGYTF. The CDR3 region has the DNA TGCGCCAGCAGTCAATCGCGGACAGGGGATGGCTACACCTTC.

The chain is built from TRBV7-2 and TRBJ2-2; the match to TRBD2 covers 8 bases. Germline CDR1 reads SGHTA; CDR2 reads FQGNSA. The CDR3 loop spans 16 amino acids. Trimming took 5 bases from V and 6 from J; bases not matched to a gene: 11. The CDR3 bases are TGTGCCAGCAGCCCCCGAGGCGGGAGGTTTGCCGGGGAGCTGTTTTTT. Translating gives CASSPRGGRFAGELFF.

The rearrangement uses TRBV7-9 and TRBJ2-3; TRBD2 matches 13 bases. The CDR3 loop spans 16 amino acids. The ends lost 5 bases at V and 4 bases at J; junction bases unmatched: 6. Germline CDR1 is SEHNR and CDR2 is FQNEAQ (reference sequence). CDR3 in DNA: TGTGCCAGCAGCCCGGGGACTAGCGGGAAGTCAGATACGCAGTATTTT. Its translation is CASSPGTSGKSDTQYF.

This clone was observed at least ten times. The gene calls are TRBV7-8 and TRBJ2-7; 8 nucleotides match TRBD1. V was pared by 1 base and J by 2 bases, with 7 bases of the junction left unmatched. Germline lookup yields CDR1 SGHVS and CDR2 FQNEAQ. CDR3 length equals 16 residues. CDR3 residues: CASSLDAGTGTYEQYF. CDR3 sequence (DNA): TGTGCCAGCAGCTTAGACGCCGGGACAGGTACCTACGAGCAGTACTTC. Using reference TRBV7-8 and TRBJ2-7 for the parts outside the CDR3, the full variable domain is GAGVSQSPRYKVAKRGQDVALRCDPISGHVSLFWYQQALGQGPEFLTYFQNEAQLDKSGLPSDRFFAERPEGSVSTLKIQRTQQEDSAVYLCASSLDAGTGTYEQYFGPGTRLTVT.

A word on this clone: The sample contains more than one DNA sequence encoding this CDR3. The V call is TRBV5-1, the J call TRBJ2-5; 8 nucleotides match TRBD2. There are 14 residues in the CDR3. Germline loops: CDR1 SGHRS, CDR2 YFSETQ. After removal of 2 bases from V and 5 bases from J, the junction contained 5 bases not matched to a gene. The CDR3 loop reads CASSLAGVGETQYF. CDR3 sequence (DNA): TGCGCCAGCAGCTTAGCGGGAGTAGGTGAGACCCAGTACTTC.

This sequence joins TRBV9 and TRBJ1-3; 8 bases agree with TRBD1. In germline, CDR1 is SGDLS, CDR2 YYNGEE. There are 14 residues in the CDR3. Trimming took 3 bases from V and 3 from J; bases not matched to a gene: 2. This CDR3 reads CASSGDRGGNTIYF. CDR3 nucleotide sequence: TGTGCCAGCAGCGGAGACAGGGGTGGAAACACCATATATTTT. Full variable domain (remainder filled in from reference TRBV9 and TRBJ1-3): DSGVTQTPKHLITATGQRVTLRCSPRSGDLSVYWYQQSLDQGLQFLIQYYNGEERAKGNILERFSAQQFPDLHSELNLSSLELGDSALYFCASSGDRGGNTIYFGEGSWLTVV.

This rearrangement joins TRBV30 to TRBJ2-1; D is possibly TRBD1 (5 bases). The CDR3 covers 13 residues. V shed 0 bases and J shed 6 bases, with 9 bases lying between them. Germline V gene lookup returns CDR1 GTSNPN and CDR2 SVGIG (reference sequence). CDR3 nucleotides: TGTGCCTGGAGTGTTAGTGGGGCCAATGAGCAGTTCTTC. Translating gives CAWSVSGANEQFF.

This rearrangement joins TRBV9 to TRBJ2-5; D may be TRBD1 (5 bases). The germline V gene encodes CDR1 SGDLS and CDR2 YYNGEE. The V end lost 0 bases, the J end lost 6 bases, and 12 bases lay between the germline ends. This CDR3 has 14 amino acids. DNA for the CDR3: TGTGCCAGCAGCGTAGCGACAATGGGGCAGACCCAGTACTTC. Its protein product is CASSVATMGQTQYF.

J is TRBJ1-1 and V is TRBV19, with a tentative D call TRBD1 (6 bases). CDR3 length: 14 amino acids. CDR1 and CDR2 from the germline V gene are LNHDA and SQIVND (reference sequence). V dropped 3 bases and J dropped 8 bases, with 16 bases sitting between them. Here the CDR3 DNA reads TGTGCCAGTAGTATCGGTACAAGGGGGTTGGAAGCTTTCTTT. Its translation: CASSIGTRGLEAFF.

The chain has TRBV7-2 and TRBJ2-5; D remains ambiguous. V was clipped by 6 bases and J by 6 bases, with 14 bases between them. The length of the CDR3 is 13 residues. Looked up from germline, CDR1 is SGHTA and CDR2 is FQGNSA. The CDR3 DNA reads as TGTGCCAGCAGGATAGATGTTCGGCAGACCCAGTACTTC. Encoded protein: CASRIDVRQTQYF.

The V gene is TRBV5-4, the J gene TRBJ2-1; TRBD2 agrees at 11 bases. Germline values: CDR1 SGHNT, CDR2 YYREEE (reference sequence). Trimming removed 0 bases from V and 6 bases from J; junction bases left unmatched: 5. This CDR3 has 16 residues. CDR3 amino acids: CASSLGGLADSNEQFF. CDR3 coding DNA: TGTGCCAGCAGCTTGGGGGGACTAGCGGATAGCAATGAGCAGTTCTTC.

This clone showed up just once. This chain joins TRBV2 and TRBJ2-1, with D possibly being TRBD1 (5 bases). The germline gives CDR1 SNHLY, CDR2 FYNNEI. CDR3 size: 14 residues. With 4 bases removed from V and 5 bases from J, the gap between germline ends came to 12 bases. The CDR3 here is CASSGQSVDNEQFF. CDR3 DNA sequence: TGTGCCAGCAGTGGACAGTCGGTCGACAATGAGCAGTTCTTC. Combining the CDR3 with reference TRBV2 and TRBJ2-1 gives the whole variable domain EPEVTQTPSHQVTQMGQEVILRCVPISNHLYFYWYRQILGQKVEFLVSFYNNEISEKSEIFDDQFSVERPDGSNFTLKIRSTKLEDSAMYFCASSGQSVDNEQFFGPGTRLTVL.

The chain carries TRBV6-1 and TRBJ2-7; D might be TRBD1 (5 bases). This CDR3 is 13 amino acids long. The V gene's germline CDR1 is MNHNS and CDR2 SASEGT. Trimming took 5 bases from V and 3 from J, leaving 11 bases between them. The DNA for the CDR3 is TGTGCCAGCAGTCGACAGACGCACTACGAGCAGTACTTC. Its translation: CASSRQTHYEQYF.

V usage is TRBV6-1 and J usage is TRBJ2-5, with a weak D call TRBD1 (6 bases). The CDR3 runs 14 residues. Trimming took 2 bases from V and 3 from J, leaving 10 bases between them. Germline CDR1 is MNHNS and CDR2 is SASEGT. CDR3 loop: CASSELGGEETQYF. Here the CDR3 DNA reads TGTGCCAGCAGTGAATTAGGGGGTGAAGAGACCCAGTACTTC.

The chain combines TRBV5-6 with TRBJ2-5, with no clear D. The V and J ends lost 0 bases and 2 bases respectively, with 5 bases between them. From germline, CDR1 is SGHDT and CDR2 YYEEEE. This CDR3 spans 13 amino acids. CDR3 loop: CASSLDRQETQYF. CDR3 DNA: TGTGCCAGCAGCTTGGACAGACAAGAGACCCAGTACTTC.

This clone was found once. The chain employs TRBV18 and TRBJ2-5; 7 bases line up with TRBD1. The CDR3 loop spans 14 amino acids. V was pared by 4 bases and J by 2 bases, with 4 bases of the junction left unmatched. Germline V gene lookup returns CDR1 KGHSH and CDR2 LQKENI. This chain's CDR3 is CASSLYRGQETQYF. DNA of the CDR3: TGTGCCAGCTCACTTTACAGGGGTCAAGAGACCCAGTACTTC. Together with reference TRBV18 and TRBJ2-5, the CDR3 gives the full variable domain: NAGVMQNPRHLVRRRGQEARLRCSPMKGHSHVYWYRQLPEEGLKFMVYLQKENIIDESGMPKERFSAEFPKEGPSILRIQQVVRGDSAAYFCASSLYRGQETQYFGPGTRLLVL.

V usage is TRBV5-4 and J usage is TRBJ2-3; 14 bases match TRBD2. Germline loops: CDR1 SGHNT, CDR2 YYREEE (reference sequence). V gave up 4 bases and J gave up 1 base; unmatched junction bases: 2. This CDR3 region has 16 residues. The CDR3 is CASSQGLAGGTDTQYF. The DNA of the CDR3 is TGTGCCAGCAGCCAGGGACTAGCGGGGGGCACAGATACGCAGTATTTT.

In regard to this clone: This CDR3 is also generated by other DNA sequences in the sample. V is TRBV5-1 and J is TRBJ1-5; D gene ambiguous. CDR1 SGHRS and CDR2 YFSETQ come from the germline V gene. The CDR3 covers 15 residues. Trimming stripped 0 bases from V and 0 bases from J, with 7 bases between. In DNA form, the CDR3 reads TGCGCCAGCAGCTTGGACAGCAATAGCAATCAGCCCCAGCATTTT. This sequence encodes CASSLDSNSNQPQHF.

In DNA form, the CDR3 reads TGCGCCAGCAGCGGCGGCAGGGGAAGAGGCCTTGGCTACACCTTC. Translation gives CASSGGRGRGLGYTF. This chain connects TRBV5-1 to TRBJ1-2; tentative D call: TRBD1 (6 bases). Between the trimmed V and J ends, which lost 4 bases and 7 bases, there was a span of 20 bases. The CDR3 runs 15 residues. Germline V CDR1 and CDR2: SGHRS, YFSETQ. Full variable domain (outside the CDR3, taken from reference TRBV5-1 and TRBJ1-2): KAGVTQTPRYLIKTRGQQVTLSCSPISGHRSVSWYQQTPGQGLQFLFEYFSETQRNKGNFPGRFSGRQFSNSRSEMNVSTLELGDSALYLCASSGGRGRGLGYTFGSGTRLTVV.

V is TRBV2 and J is TRBJ2-1, with 8 nucleotides matching TRBD2. Germline loops: CDR1 SNHLY, CDR2 FYNNEI. J gave up 2 bases and V 9 bases, and 6 bases lay outside the gene matches. The CDR3 loop spans 14 amino acids. CDR3 DNA: TGTGCCAGAAGCGGGAGCGAGACCTACAATGAGCAGTTCTTC. It is translated as CARSGSETYNEQFF.